One TCR beta chain is described in this entry. This sample is part of a study of blood T cell repertoires in COVID-19. Study in general: Samples taken during acute and convalescent COVID-19 were collected in the United States, Italy and Spain. Nucleic acid was either cDNA or gDNA, and it came from T cells, B-cell-depleted T cells, or PBMCs.

CDR3 length: 14 amino acids. CDR1 and CDR2 from the germline V gene are MGHRA and YSYEKL. V lost 10 bases, J lost 7 bases, and 13 bases stayed unmatched. In the study's own analysis: Reference gene primers were amplified, and this amplification served to estimate nucleated cell counts. Here immunoSEQ multiplex PCR was the method, and the copy in TCRdb shows in-frame clones only, minus some. That table supplies the V and J calls and clone size; D and trimming were determined from the DNA. The table lists 99,000 or so clones, roughly nine tenths of them singletons, with more than 4.5% in the top ten. Material for sequencing was peripheral blood. The receptor was isolated from a human donor in a cohort sampled during active COVID-19. This chain uses TRBV4-1 with TRBJ2-1; 7 nucleotides match TRBD2. As DNA, the CDR3 is TGCGCCACGTCTTTGGGACTATTCGTTAATGAGCAGTTCTTC. As protein: CATSLGLFVNEQFF.